This is a list of T cell receptor beta chains from one sample in a study of T cells in Graves' hyperthyroidism and ophthalmopathy. One entry per CDR3 protein, called by TCRdb with MiXCR from the multiplex PCR reads. The sample consists of approximately 600,000 distinct CDR3 sequences, around 16% of them appearing once. Sequencing was performed on blood. These receptors were obtained from a woman aged 25 to 39 with Graves' hyperthyroidism. Both conserved end residues are part of each CDR3. D genes are given only for firm matches. Clone size is stated in some rows and not others, as once, few, many or a class when expanded.

d_call,v_call,j_call,clone_size,cdr3_aa,cdr3_nt
TRBD2,TRBV30,TRBJ2-1,many,CAWSVQGLAGPNSYNEQFF,TGTGCCTGGAGTGTACAGGGACTAGCGGGACCCAACTCCTACAATGAGCAGTTCTTC
-,TRBV7-7,TRBJ2-5,-,CASSLGSYQETQYF,TGTGCTAGCAGCTTAGGATCCTACCAAGAGACCCAGTACTTC
-,TRBV5-8,TRBJ1-5,-,CASNQGHINQPQHF,TGTGCCAGCAACCAGGGACATATCAATCAGCCCCAGCATTTT
-,TRBV7-8,TRBJ2-5,-,CASSLFSVQEAQYF,TGTGCCAGCAGCTTATTTTCGGTCCAAGAGGCCCAGTACTTC
-,TRBV4-2,TRBJ2-3,-,CASSQELAGTDTQYF,TGTGCCAGCAGCCAAGAATTAGCGGGCACAGATACGCAGTATTTT
TRBD2,TRBV20-1,TRBJ2-7,few,CSAGTSGRAHEQYF,TGCAGTGCGGGGACTAGCGGGAGGGCCCACGAGCAGTACTTC
-,TRBV13,TRBJ1-2,-,CASSPQGTGGYTF,TGTGCCAGCAGCCCACAGGGTACAGGCGGCTACACCTTC
-,TRBV4-3,TRBJ2-7,few,CASSQVLRYEQYF,TGCGCCAGCAGCCAAGTCCTCCGATACGAGCAGTACTTC
-,TRBV3-1,TRBJ2-1,many,CASSQRYGSYNEQFF,TGTGCCAGCAGCCAAAGATATGGCTCCTACAATGAGCAGTTCTTC
TRBD1,TRBV14,TRBJ2-1,-,CASSQRDRGLRREQFF,TGTGCCAGCAGCCAACGGGACAGGGGATTGAGAAGGGAGCAGTTCTTC
TRBD2,TRBV5-1,TRBJ2-5,-,CASSFGRAGGETQYF,TGCGCCAGCAGCTTCGGGAGGGCCGGAGGAGAGACCCAGTACTTC
TRBD2,TRBV13,TRBJ2-3,many,CASSSGTSGFTDTQYF,TGTGCCAGCAGCTCGGGGACTAGCGGGTTCACAGATACGCAGTATTTT
-,TRBV7-9,TRBJ2-7,-,CASSSDKYEQYF,TGTGCCAGCAGTTCGGACAAATACGAGCAGTACTTC
-,TRBV20-1,TRBJ2-7,many,CSATPTVDPTYEQYF,TGCAGTGCTACACCTACAGTAGACCCAACCTACGAGCAGTACTTC
-,TRBV7-6,TRBJ2-5,-,CASSLGSGEQETQYF,TGTGCCAGCAGCTTAGGCTCGGGAGAGCAAGAGACCCAGTACTTC
-,TRBV3-1,TRBJ1-3,-,CASSQDGPFTASGNTIYF,TGTGCCAGCAGCCAAGATGGGCCCTTTACGGCGTCTGGAAACACCATATATTTT
TRBD1,TRBV3-1,TRBJ1-3,many,CASSHSATGDTIYF,TGTGCCAGCAGCCATTCAGCGACAGGGGACACCATATATTTT
-,TRBV28,TRBJ2-7,many,CASTTGTTFYEQYF,TGTGCCAGCACAACCGGGACCACTTTTTACGAGCAGTACTTC
-,TRBV6-6,TRBJ2-3,many,CASSYSSSRATDTQYF,TGTGCCAGCAGTTACTCGAGTAGCAGGGCCACAGATACGCAGTATTTT
-,TRBV4-2,TRBJ2-2,few,CASSKTSGQTNTGELFF,TGTGCCAGCAGCAAGACTAGTGGCCAAACGAACACCGGGGAGCTGTTTTTT
-,TRBV28,TRBJ1-2,many,CASSGGTSYGYTF,TGTGCCAGCAGCGGGGGGACGAGCTATGGCTACACCTTC
-,TRBV9,TRBJ2-1,-,CASSVAGSGFGEQFF,TGTGCCAGCAGCGTAGCCGGGAGTGGATTCGGTGAGCAGTTCTTC
-,TRBV12-3/TRBV12-4,TRBJ2-1,-,CASSWAGGGYNEQFF,TGTGCCAGCAGTTGGGCAGGGGGAGGGTACAATGAGCAGTTCTTC
TRBD1,TRBV28,TRBJ1-5,-,CASRVLGQPNQPQHF,TGTGCCAGCAGGGTACTGGGACAGCCTAATCAGCCCCAGCATTTT
-,TRBV20-1,TRBJ1-5,-,CSAGDPGSRNQPQHF,TGCAGTGCTGGAGATCCGGGGTCTAGAAATCAGCCCCAGCATTTT
-,TRBV14,TRBJ2-7,few,CASSQINHEQYF,TGTGCCAGCAGCCAAATTAACCACGAGCAGTACTTC
TRBD1,TRBV10-3,TRBJ2-2,-,CAISTGEQNTGELFF,TGTGCCATCAGTACAGGGGAACAGAACACCGGGGAGCTGTTTTTT
TRBD1,TRBV4-2,TRBJ1-2,-,CASSQVDRAGGYTF,TGTGCCAGCAGCCAGGTGGACAGGGCTGGCGGCTACACCTTC
-,TRBV3-1,TRBJ2-1,-,CASSQGLATSVLFF,TGTGCCAGCAGCCAAGGTCTCGCGACTAGTGTTCTGTTCTTC
-,TRBV12-3/TRBV12-4,TRBJ2-7,many,CASSLVPSYEQYF,TGTGCCAGCAGTTTGGTCCCCTCCTACGAGCAGTACTTC
TRBD1,TRBV9,TRBJ2-7,few,CASSAIPGQDYEQYF,TGTGCCAGCAGCGCAATCCCGGGACAGGACTACGAGCAGTACTTC
-,TRBV18,TRBJ2-5,many,CASSPHRDSGETQYF,TGTGCCAGCTCACCACACCGGGACAGCGGGGAGACCCAGTACTTC
-,TRBV5-8,TRBJ1-2,-,CASSLETGRGYTF,TGTGCCAGCAGCTTGGAAACAGGGAGAGGCTACACCTTC
-,TRBV29-1,TRBJ1-5,many,CSVVVGNQPQHF,TGCAGCGTTGTGGTGGGCAATCAGCCCCAGCATTTT
-,TRBV29-1,TRBJ1-3,many,CSVALSGNTIYF,TGCAGCGTGGCCCTTTCTGGAAACACCATATATTTT
TRBD1,TRBV27,TRBJ1-6,few,CASSLFLRQGTNSPLHF,TGTGCCAGCAGTTTATTCTTAAGACAGGGTACGAATTCACCCCTCCACTTT
TRBD1,TRBV5-5,TRBJ1-1,-,CASSSGIDRVAFF,TGTGCCAGCAGCTCAGGGATAGACAGGGTAGCTTTCTTT
-,TRBV30,TRBJ2-1,-,CAWSAKHEQFF,TGTGCCTGGAGTGCTAAGCACGAGCAGTTCTTC
-,TRBV3-1,TRBJ2-1,many,CASSYPTGGYNEQFF,TGTGCCAGCAGCTACCCCACGGGCGGCTACAATGAGCAGTTCTTC
-,TRBV6-1,TRBJ2-5,many,CASTPLVGVYQETQYF,TGTGCCAGCACCCCCTTGGTAGGGGTTTACCAAGAGACCCAGTACTTC
-,TRBV28,TRBJ2-2,-,CASSTTGPVRGELFF,TGTGCCAGCAGTACTACGGGACCGGTCCGCGGGGAGCTGTTTTTT
-,TRBV10-3,TRBJ2-1,-,CAISEFQNEQFF,TGTGCCATCAGTGAGTTCCAGAATGAGCAGTTCTTC
-,TRBV19,TRBJ2-7,few,CASSNAAGRNYEQYF,TGTGCCAGTAGTAATGCGGCAGGGAGAAACTACGAGCAGTACTTC
TRBD1,TRBV20-1,TRBJ1-6,few,CSARDPKTGPNSPLHF,TGCAGTGCTAGAGACCCCAAGACAGGGCCAAATTCACCCCTCCACTTT
TRBD2,TRBV5-1,TRBJ2-7,few,CASSLGAREDEQYF,TGCGCCAGCAGCCTTGGGGCCCGGGAGGACGAGCAGTACTTC
-,TRBV30,TRBJ2-7,-,CAWDGRLFPEQYF,TGTGCCTGGGATGGCAGGCTCTTTCCCGAGCAGTACTTC
TRBD1,TRBV20-1,TRBJ2-1,few,CSAFGQGRDANHNEQFF,TGCAGTGCCTTTGGACAGGGCCGAGACGCAAACCACAATGAGCAGTTCTTC
-,TRBV5-8,TRBJ2-1,few,CASTPGSLTKRNEQFF,TGTGCCAGCACCCCGGGGAGTCTCACAAAGAGGAATGAGCAGTTCTTC
-,TRBV11-2,TRBJ1-4,few,CASSPHRATNEKLFF,TGTGCCAGCAGCCCACACCGGGCAACTAATGAAAAACTGTTTTTT
-,TRBV12-3/TRBV12-4,TRBJ2-7,many,CASRRTAAYEQYF,TGTGCCAGCAGAAGGACAGCCGCTTACGAGCAGTACTTC
TRBD1,TRBV4-1,TRBJ2-2,once,CASSRGQGSGELFF,TGCGCCAGCAGCCGGGGACAGGGGTCCGGGGAGCTGTTTTTT
TRBD2,TRBV15,TRBJ2-7,few,CATSRGLADAYEQYF,TGTGCCACCAGCAGGGGACTAGCGGACGCCTACGAGCAGTACTTC
TRBD1,TRBV2,TRBJ1-1,many,CASSLTGATEAFF,TGTGCCAGCAGTCTTACAGGGGCCACTGAAGCTTTCTTT
-,TRBV6-1,TRBJ1-5,-,CATTGYSSNQPQHF,TGTGCCACTACAGGGTATTCAAGCAATCAGCCCCAGCATTTT
TRBD1,TRBV28,TRBJ2-4,many,CASSKGAVHIQYF,TGTGCCAGCAGTAAGGGGGCAGTACACATTCAGTACTTC